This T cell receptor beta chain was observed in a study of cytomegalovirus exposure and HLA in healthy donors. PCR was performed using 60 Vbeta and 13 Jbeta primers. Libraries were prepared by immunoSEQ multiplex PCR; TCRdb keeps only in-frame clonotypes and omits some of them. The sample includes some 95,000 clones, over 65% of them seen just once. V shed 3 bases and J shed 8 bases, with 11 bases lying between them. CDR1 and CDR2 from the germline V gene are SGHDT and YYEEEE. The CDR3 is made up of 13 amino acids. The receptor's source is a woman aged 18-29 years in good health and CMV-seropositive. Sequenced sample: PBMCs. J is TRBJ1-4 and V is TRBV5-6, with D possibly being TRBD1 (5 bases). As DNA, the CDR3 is TGTGCCAGCAGCTGGGGGGGTGGCGAAAAACTGTTTTTT. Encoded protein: CASSWGGGEKLFF.